The present T cell receptor (beta chain) was sequenced within a study of T cells after yellow fever vaccination. Regarding the study as a whole: A limited proportion of clonotypes was detected within both the CD4 and CD8 compartments. A weaker but faster secondary response was observed, peaking on day 5 versus 15.

The CDR3 runs 15 residues. V lost 5 bases and J lost 5, with 19 bases in between. Looked up from germline, CDR1 is KGHSH and CDR2 is LQKENI. Points on this clonotype: What it binds is unknown.

Via MiXCR, TCRdb re-called the 5' RACE reads, giving one row per CDR3 protein. This table holds around 610,000 distinct CDR3 sequences, roughly 13% found once. Sample: PBMCs, taken on the day of the yellow fever booster vaccination. The chain has TRBV18 and TRBJ2-7; possible D gene TRBD2, 6 bases. This TCR came from a young man who received the YFV17D yellow fever vaccine. CDR3 in amino acids: CASSSALEGPDEQYF. For the CDR3, the DNA is TGTGCCAGCTCATCCGCCTTGGAGGGCCCCGACGAGCAGTACTTC.